This T cell receptor beta chain was sequenced in a study of shared clonotypes between healthy human individuals. The overall study: Sampling drew on donors who were two women and a few men aged 18 to 49.

The sorted-subset replicate PCRs were given 150 to 250 ng DNA, which is approximately 30,000 T cell genomes. Clones were sequenced by immunoSEQ multiplex PCR, and TCRdb holds only the in-frame ones, with some missing. The sample has about 2.4 million clones, roughly 93% seen once. There are 14 residues in the CDR3. Per germline, CDR1 MNHEY and CDR2 SVGAGI. The germline V and J ends were trimmed by 5 bases and 8 bases, with 13 bases remaining between them. Sequencing was carried out using naive CD4+ T cells from PBMCs. Sample subset: CD45RA+ positively selected. The clonotype originates from a man aged 18 to 29 in good health. Some clones in this sample may be carry-over from other donors' samples. The chain uses TRBV6-5 and TRBJ1-6, with D possibly matching TRBD1 (6 bases). CDR3 bases: TGTGCCAGCAGTGCCGACAGGTGGGATTCACCCCTCCACTTT. It encodes CASSADRWDSPLHF.